Only a few counts were recorded for the clone carrying this TCR beta chain. The antigen is unknown. This sample is drawn from a study of blood T cells in healthy people across ages. Germline V CDR1 and CDR2: MNHNY, SVGAGI (reference sequence). V lost 10 bases to trimming and J lost 4 bases, with 19 bases between them. This CDR3 is built from 14 residues. Study-level results: Unsorted PBMCs blocked a conclusive comparison of naive and antigen-experienced cells. Age brought a roughly linear fall in TCR beta diversity measured per million T cells.

Primed by a sample-barcoded 5' primer and a J-beta primer mix, a second PCR proceeded for about 6 to 11 cycles. TCRdb passed the 5' RACE reads through MiXCR, listing each CDR3 protein once. The sample lists around 1,600,000 distinct CDR3 sequences, roughly 43% occurring once. The clonotype was recovered from a woman aged 18-29 years in good health. Sequenced sample: blood. The rearrangement joins TRBV6-6 to TRBJ1-2; possibly TRBD1 for D (5 bases). CDR3 bases: TGTGCCACCCTAGGCGGGGCCGATAGCTATGGCTACACCTTC. Translation gives CATLGGADSYGYTF.